This T cell receptor (beta chain) was profiled in a study of T cells in Graves' hyperthyroidism and ophthalmopathy. Study conclusions and caveats: Model predictions of ophthalmopathy came a median about 6.3 months before onset.

TCR beta CDR3 regions were amplified from RNA. First-round RT-PCR with HTBI primers amplified the TCR CDR3 region. TCRdb recomputed calls from the multiplex PCR reads with MiXCR, one row per CDR3 protein. The sample records over 150,000 distinct CDR3 sequences, roughly a sixth being singletons. No progression to ophthalmopathy during 18 months of follow-up defined stable disease. As for this clonotype: The antigen remains undetermined.

The germline V gene has CDR1 KGHDR and CDR2 SFDVKD. Trimming removed 3 bases from V and 5 bases from J, with 12 bases in between. The CDR3 is 14 amino acids. Source material: blood. This chain uses TRBV24-1 with TRBJ2-5; TRBD1 is a possible D gene (5 bases). The sequence derives from a woman between 50 and 59 years old with Graves' hyperthyroidism. CDR3 sequence: CATSDRRPGETQYF. The CDR3, as DNA: TGTGCCACCAGTGATCGTAGACCAGGGGAGACCCAGTACTTC.